The rows below give T cell receptor beta chains drawn from one sample of a study of blood T cell repertoires in COVID-19. Profiled with immunoSEQ multiplex PCR; TCRdb holds only in-frame clones, not every one. The sample gives about 410,000 clones, 70% to 90% of which show up once; more than 1.4% is in the top ten. Sequenced input: peripheral blood. The receptors come from a young woman with active or convalescent COVID-19. Both conserved end residues are part of each CDR3. D genes are given only for firm matches. Clone size is not always given. Where it is, it says once, few, many or a class for expanded clones.

v_gene,d_gene,j_gene,abundance,CDR3nt,CDR3aa
TRBV7-2,TRBD2,TRBJ2-3,-,TGTGCCAGCAGCTTAGCGCGGTTCCCTAGCGGGGCCATGGATACGCAGTATTTT,CASSLARFPSGAMDTQYF
TRBV6-4,TRBD2,TRBJ2-1,once,TGTGCCAGCAGCATAATAGCGGGAGCCAATGAGCAGTTCTTC,CASSIIAGANEQFF
TRBV21-1,-,TRBJ2-2,-,TGTGCCATGGGCGGGGAGGCCCCTCGGACCGGGGAGCTGTTTTTT,CAMGGEAPRTGELFF
TRBV30,-,TRBJ1-6,-,TGTGCCTGGAGGGCAGGGAATAGATCACCCCTCCACTTT,CAWRAGNRSPLHF
TRBV10-3,-,TRBJ1-1,few,TGTGCCATCAGGAAACAGGGCGGGGGCACTGAAGCTTTCTTT,CAIRKQGGGTEAFF
TRBV11-2,-,TRBJ1-2,-,TGTGCCAGCAGCTTAAGCCCGGGGGACGGCTATGGCTACACCTTC,CASSLSPGDGYGYTF
TRBV18,TRBD1,TRBJ1-5,-,TGTGCCAGCTCCCCAGACAGGGATCAGCCCCAGCATTTT,CASSPDRDQPQHF
TRBV5-1,-,TRBJ1-4,-,TGCGCCAGCAGCCCGAGTATCGATGCAACTAATGAAAAACTGTTTTTT,CASSPSIDATNEKLFF
TRBV5-4,-,TRBJ2-1,-,TGTGCCAGCAGCCCCATAGCTGGCTATGAGCAGTTCTTC,CASSPIAGYEQFF
TRBV4-1,TRBD1,TRBJ1-3,-,TGCGCCAGCAGCCCAGAAGTTGGGACAGGCCTCAACACCATATATTTT,CASSPEVGTGLNTIYF
TRBV27,TRBD2,TRBJ2-3,-,TGTGCCAGCAGTGTAGCGGGGGGGCTGTTTGATACGCAGTATTTT,CASSVAGGLFDTQYF
TRBV24-1,TRBD2,TRBJ2-1,-,TGTGCCACCAGTGAGTCTAGCGGGACACTCTACAATGAGCAGTTCTTC,CATSESSGTLYNEQFF
TRBV19,TRBD1,TRBJ1-2,-,TGTGCCAGTAGTACGATCGGGACAGCCGGGCGGGGCTATGGCTACACCTTC,CASSTIGTAGRGYGYTF
TRBV18,TRBD2,TRBJ2-1,-,TGTGCCAGCTCTTACGGGAGGGCCACCTACAATGAGCAGTTCTTC,CASSYGRATYNEQFF
TRBV2,TRBD2,TRBJ2-5,-,TGTGCCAGCACCCTGGGGTCTAGCGGGGGAGAGACCCAGTACTTC,CASTLGSSGGETQYF
TRBV7-8,TRBD2,TRBJ2-2,-,TGTGCCAGCAGCTTAGGGACTAGCGGCACCGGGGAGCTGTTTTTT,CASSLGTSGTGELFF
TRBV10-1,TRBD2,TRBJ2-7,-,TGCGCCAGCAGGGCTAGCGGGACGTACGAGCAGTACTTC,CASRASGTYEQYF
TRBV6-1,-,TRBJ1-1,few,TGTGCCAGCAGTGACAACACAGCCGCTGGCCCTGAAGCTTTCTTT,CASSDNTAAGPEAFF
TRBV29-1,TRBD1,TRBJ2-3,once,TGCAGCGTTGCGCCGGGACAGGGTACAGATACGCAGTATTTT,CSVAPGQGTDTQYF
TRBV14,-,TRBJ2-3,-,TGTGCCAGCAGTGATGGGAGTTGGGGCACAGATACGCAGTATTTT,CASSDGSWGTDTQYF
TRBV28,-,TRBJ2-7,-,TGTGCCAGCAACTCCCCTGGTACTTACGAGCAGTACTTC,CASNSPGTYEQYF
TRBV19,-,TRBJ1-1,-,TGTGCCAGTAGTTACCTGGAGGCCACTGAAGCTTTCTTT,CASSYLEATEAFF
TRBV18,-,TRBJ2-2,-,TGTGCCAGCTCACCTGCCCAGGGGAGTAGCACCGGGGAGCTGTTTTTT,CASSPAQGSSTGELFF
TRBV5-4,-,TRBJ1-1,-,TGTGCCAGCAGCCAAGGGACAACCATGAACACTGAAGCTTTCTTT,CASSQGTTMNTEAFF
TRBV11-2,TRBD2,TRBJ2-1,once,TGTGCCAGCAGCTTTGCGGGGGGGTCGTACAATGAGCAGTTCTTC,CASSFAGGSYNEQFF
TRBV7-6,TRBD2,TRBJ2-1,-,TGTGCCAGCAGCCCTTATAGCGGGGTGCTGGATGAGCAGTTCTTC,CASSPYSGVLDEQFF
TRBV5-4,-,TRBJ1-5,-,TGTGCCAGCAGCCGGGAGGGAGGGAATCAGCCCCAGCATTTT,CASSREGGNQPQHF
TRBV10-3,TRBD1,TRBJ2-5,once,TGTGCAATACTACAGGGGGCTGGGGAGACCCAGTACTTC,CAILQGAGETQYF
TRBV18,TRBD1,TRBJ2-7,-,TGTGCCAGCTCACCAGGGACAGGGGGCGTCTACGAGCAGTACTTC,CASSPGTGGVYEQYF
TRBV21-1,-,TRBJ2-6,-,TGTGCCAGCAACCGGGACTCCCACTCTGGGGCCAACGTCCTGACTTTC,CASNRDSHSGANVLTF
TRBV5-1,-,TRBJ2-7,-,TGCGCCAGCAGCGCAGACTACGAGCAGTACTTC,CASSADYEQYF
TRBV19,-,TRBJ2-7,-,TGTGCCAGTAGTCCAAGAGGAAGTACCGGAGAGTACTTC,CASSPRGSTGEYF
TRBV24-1,TRBD2,TRBJ2-7,-,TGTGCCACCAGTGATTCCCTAGCGGGAAGGGGGCAGTACTTC,CATSDSLAGRGQYF